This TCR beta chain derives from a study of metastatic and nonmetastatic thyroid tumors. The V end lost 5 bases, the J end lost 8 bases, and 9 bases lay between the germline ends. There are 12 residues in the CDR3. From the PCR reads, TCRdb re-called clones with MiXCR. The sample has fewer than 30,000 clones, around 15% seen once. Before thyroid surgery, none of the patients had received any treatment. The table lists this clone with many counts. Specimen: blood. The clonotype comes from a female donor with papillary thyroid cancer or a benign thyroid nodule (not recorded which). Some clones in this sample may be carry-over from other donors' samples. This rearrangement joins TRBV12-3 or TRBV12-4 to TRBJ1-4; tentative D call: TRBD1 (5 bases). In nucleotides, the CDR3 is TGTGCCAGCAGTCCCCGGGGGGAAAAACTGTTTTTT. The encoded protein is CASSPRGEKLFF.